At least ten counts were recorded for the clone carrying this TCR beta chain. Its target is unknown. The source of the sample is a study of regulatory T cells in long-lasting Graves disease. Time point in this sample: newly diagnosed GD, antithyroid drugs for less than 3 months. From RNA extracted from PBMCs, the TCR library was made. Construction of the TCR beta libraries employed iRepertoire HTBI primers in conjunction with Arm-PCR of CDR3 regions. TCRdb independently ran MiXCR on the multiplex PCR reads; one entry per CDR3 protein. The data show under 500,000 distinct CDR3 sequences, with 16% seen just once and around 11% held by the top ten. Study-level points and caveats: In persistent patients, shared public clonotypes (more than 2,500) outnumbered those in new patients (around 1,000). Persistent Graves' disease cases displayed lower TCR diversity than newly diagnosed ones.

These data were also filed under a second study, of T cells in Graves' hyperthyroidism and ophthalmopathy. According to that study: Peripheral blood also featured most of the thyroid clonotypes expanded above 0.001. Ophthalmopathy, as predicted by the model, came a median around 6.7 months after the prediction.

The sequence was collected from a woman aged 25 to 39 with Graves disease. The sample consisted of peripheral blood mononuclear cells (PBMCs), taken at new diagnosis, from a patient treated with antithyroid drugs.

The CDR3 nucleotides read TGTGCCAGCTCACCGTATGCCGGGACAGGCCCTATGAACACTGAAGCTTTCTTT. Its translation: CASSPYAGTGPMNTEAFF. The chain recombines TRBV18 with TRBJ1-1, with 8 bases aligning to TRBD1. From germline, CDR1 is KGHSH and CDR2 LQKENI. V shed 3 bases and J 0 bases; nucleotides not matched to a gene: 12. This CDR3 comprises 18 residues.